What follows is one T cell receptor (beta chain) and its context. Its target is not known. The CDR3 has 13 amino acids. Germline loops: CDR1 GTSNPN, CDR2 SVGIG (reference sequence). The junction had 2 bases not matched to a gene; V was cut back by 0 bases and J by 4 bases. This record belongs to a study of cytomegalovirus exposure and HLA in healthy donors. Notes on the study in general: Later analysis placed DRB1 highest and HLA-C lowest in TCR association rates, which differed by HLA locus.

Primers for the PCR totalled 60 Vbeta and 13 Jbeta. Assay: immunoSEQ multiplex PCR; the TCRdb copy retains only in-frame clones and omits some. The sample has around 200,000 clones, approximately 78% seen once. The receptor was derived from a woman aged 18-29 years in good health and CMV-seronegative. Sequenced: PBMCs. The chain has TRBV30 and TRBJ2-7, with 8 bases that match TRBD1. The CDR3 DNA follows: TGTGCCTGGAGTGTAGGGACAGGATACGAGCAGTACTTC. This sequence encodes CAWSVGTGYEQYF. The full variable domain, with the rest looked up from reference TRBV30 and TRBJ2-7, is SQTIHQWPATLVQPVGSPLSLECTVEGTSNPNLYWYRQAAGRGLQLLFYSVGIGQISSEVPQNLSASRPQDRQFILSSKKLLLSDSGFYLCAWSVGTGYEQYFGPGTRLTVT.